The rows below give T cell receptor beta chains drawn from one sample of a study of T-cell memory formation after mild COVID-19. TCRdb fed the 5' RACE reads into MiXCR, producing one record per CDR3 protein. The sample includes roughly 140,000 distinct CDR3 sequences, 11% to 15% of them seen just once. Input material: PBMCs or a T cell subset sorted from them (not recorded which). The source of these receptors is an adult woman who had mild COVID-19 (a few samples of this study predate the infection). Cell type and time point are not known. Each CDR3 is given with its conserved first and last residue. The order of the fields is V gene, clone size, CDR3 protein. Clone size is stated in some rows and not others, as once, few, many or a class when expanded.

TRBV19 | few | CASSMEFRDGRMNTEAFF
TRBV7-9 | few | CASSLPVRREETQYF
TRBV24-1 | - | CATSVETGQETQYF
TRBV12-3/TRBV12-4 | - | CASSTKRARTGVDSPLHF
TRBV6-2/TRBV6-3 | few | CASSAGLADYFYEQYF
TRBV4-1 | - | CASSLGQGLAEAFF
TRBV5-1 | many | CASSLIGAPNTEAFF
TRBV29-1 | - | CSVVPGIRTDTQYF
TRBV7-6 | few | CASSLQGQGADEQFF
TRBV13 | few | CASSGREYTDTQYF
TRBV11-3 | - | CASSSGVGDRAKSEAFF
TRBV7-9 | - | CASSWPGQGKNIQYF
TRBV7-2 | few | CASSLEVRGLAGPSSYNEQFF
TRBV24-1 | - | CATSDFRQNEQFF
TRBV20-1 | few | CSADFLAGGAYNEQFF
TRBV20-1 | few | CSASPLGPEAFF
TRBV6-6 | few | CATADRAHQETQYF
TRBV24-1 | few | CATSAGTAPRASNQPQHF
TRBV20-1 | few | CSAMLYTEAFF
TRBV4-1 | - | CASSQDLNELFF
TRBV4-2 | few | CASSQGDGNQPQHF
TRBV2 | - | CASSRTSGTVNEQFF
TRBV7-2 | - | CASSARTEFLTDTQYF
TRBV4-1 | few | CASSQDRTPRVFSGNTIYF
TRBV2 | - | CASSSSDVGQFF
TRBV9 | few | CASSVEGEGYNEQFF
TRBV25-1 | few | CASSEYPNSGLGNEQFF
TRBV7-9 | few | CASSLVSGSVPSYNEQFF
TRBV15 | few | CATSSKTTGQGHEQYF
TRBV5-1 | few | CASSLGANVLTF
TRBV27 | - | CASSPILGGFLSAGQPQHF
TRBV5-6 | few | CASSLPRGAKAFF
TRBV11-1 | - | CASSLDAWNEQFF
TRBV6-5 | few | CASSYSPGGRGDTQYF
TRBV4-2 | many | CASSQDGEAYEQYF
TRBV7-9 | - | CASSLRGVRSGTGGYGSGNTIYF
TRBV4-1 | - | CASSKDRGGEQFF
TRBV6-5 | few | CATGAGELFF
TRBV19 | - | CASSYLAKEVADTQYF
TRBV5-6 | few | CASSQSWDRLYQETQYF